This entry lists 3 T cell receptor beta chains sequenced from one sample in a study of glioma-infiltrating T cells listed by TCRdb under 2016. Data came from an Illumina MiSeq. TCR alpha and beta CDR3 regions were amplified with the iRepertoire nested amplicon-rescue multiplex PCR (arm-PCR) platform from RNA. TCRdb cleaned the public reads at Q25 with fastp, built clones with MiXCR and kept in-frame beta chains. CDR3 protein duplicates are merged, each entry listing the most common genes and DNA. The sample records around 21,000 distinct CDR3 sequences, 20% to 25% of which are singletons. Roughly 14% of the sample lies in the top ten. Sequencing was done on a sample of glioma tissue, nonneoplastic brain tissue, or PBMCs (not recorded which). These receptor sequences come from a human donor with low-grade glioma or glioblastoma, undergoing nonglioma brain surgery, or in good health (not recorded which).

Turning to this clonotype: A clone one base away is much larger, so this may be a read error. The chain combines TRBV6-5 with TRBJ2-7; no clear D gene. This CDR3 is built from 14 residues. In germline, CDR1 is MNHEY, CDR2 SVGAGI. The CDR3 bases are TGTGCCAACAGTTACGTAGAACTGTCCTACGAGCAGTACTTC. As protein: CANSYVELSYEQYF.

This chain links TRBV7-9 with TRBJ1-1; D gene uncertain. In germline, CDR1 is SEHNR, CDR2 FQNEAQ (reference sequence). The V end lost 5 bases, the J end lost 4 bases, and 11 bases lay between the germline ends. This CDR3 comprises 13 residues. The CDR3 sequence is CASSTPEGTEAFF. The CDR3, as DNA: TGTGCCAGCAGCACACCCGAAGGCACTGAAGCTTTCTTT.

As concerns this clonotype: Given a much more abundant clone one base away, this may be a read error. The missing conserved phenylalanine or tryptophan at the end of this CDR3 makes a read error likely. The CDR3 DNA reads as TGTGCCAGCAGCTTTACCCGAGACACTGAAGCTTTCTCT. Translating it yields CASSFTRDTEAFS. The rearrangement joins TRBV11-2 to TRBJ1-1; D call uncertain. From germline, CDR1 is SGHAT and CDR2 FQNNGV. The CDR3 covers 13 residues. V lost 3 bases and J lost 3, with 8 bases in between.